This entry describes one TCR beta chain. This specimen belongs to a study of Ad26.COV2.S vaccination and SARS-CoV-2 variants. This CDR3 contains 17 residues. V was clipped by 0 bases and J by 3 bases, with 12 bases between them. CDR1 and CDR2 from the germline V gene are MNHNS and SASEGT. Produced via immunoSEQ multiplex PCR; TCRdb's table is partial and in-frame only. Among 400,000 to 450,000 clones listed, 80% to 95% were seen once. Treatment indicated: around 19 received Ad26.COV2.S at low or high dose, single or two shots; roughly five received placebo; per-sample allocation not given. Sample collection was performed on day 63 after the first vaccine or placebo injection.

This TCR came from a person between 18 and 60 years old who received the Ad26.COV2.S COVID-19 vaccine or a placebo. The rearrangement links TRBV6-1 to TRBJ1-6; D is ambiguous. The sequences come from peripheral blood, collected in a trial of Ad26.COV2.S vaccine versus placebo. The CDR3 protein is CASSEAPRGFYNSPLHF. DNA of the CDR3: TGTGCCAGCAGTGAAGCCCCGCGAGGGTTCTATAATTCACCCCTCCACTTT.